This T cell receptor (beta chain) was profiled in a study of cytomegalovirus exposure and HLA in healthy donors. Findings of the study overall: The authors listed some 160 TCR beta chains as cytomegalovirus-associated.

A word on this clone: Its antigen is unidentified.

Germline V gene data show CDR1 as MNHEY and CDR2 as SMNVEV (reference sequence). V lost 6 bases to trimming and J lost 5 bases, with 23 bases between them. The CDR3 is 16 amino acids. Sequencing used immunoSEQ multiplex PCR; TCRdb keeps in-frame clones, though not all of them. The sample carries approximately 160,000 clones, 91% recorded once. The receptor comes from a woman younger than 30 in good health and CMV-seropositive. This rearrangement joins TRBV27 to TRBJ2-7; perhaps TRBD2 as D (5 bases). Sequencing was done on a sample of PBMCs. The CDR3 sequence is CASSPMAQSGGHEQYF. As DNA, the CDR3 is TGTGCCAGCAGCCCCATGGCCCAGTCGGGCGGGCACGAGCAGTACTTC.